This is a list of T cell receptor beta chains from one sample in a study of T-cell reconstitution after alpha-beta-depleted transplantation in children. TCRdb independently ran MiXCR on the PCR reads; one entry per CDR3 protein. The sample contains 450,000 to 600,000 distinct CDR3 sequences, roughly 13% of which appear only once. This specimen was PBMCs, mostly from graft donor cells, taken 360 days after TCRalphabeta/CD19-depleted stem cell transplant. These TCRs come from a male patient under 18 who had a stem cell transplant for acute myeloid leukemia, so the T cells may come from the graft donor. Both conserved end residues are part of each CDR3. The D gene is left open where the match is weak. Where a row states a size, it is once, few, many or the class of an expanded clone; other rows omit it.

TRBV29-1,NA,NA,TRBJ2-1,TGCAGCGTTGAAGTAGTTCCCCACTACAATGAGCAGTTCTTC,CSVEVVPHYNEQFF
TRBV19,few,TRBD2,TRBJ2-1,TGTGCCAGTAGTATTTCTATGGCGGGGGCCTACAATGAGCAGTTCTTC,CASSISMAGAYNEQFF
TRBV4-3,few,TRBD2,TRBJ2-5,TGCGCCAGCAGCCAAGATCTGGCAGCGGGACCGTACCAAGAGACCCAGTACTTC,CASSQDLAAGPYQETQYF
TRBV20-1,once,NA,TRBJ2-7,TGCAGTGCTATTGGCCCGCTATACGTGCAGTACTTC,CSAIGPLYVQYF
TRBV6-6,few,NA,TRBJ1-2,TGTGCCAGTCACGAATCAGGATATGGCTACACCTTC,CASHESGYGYTF
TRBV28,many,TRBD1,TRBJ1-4,TGTGCCAGCAGTTCCCGAGGGGGCGCAACTAATGAAAAACTGTTTTTT,CASSSRGGATNEKLFF
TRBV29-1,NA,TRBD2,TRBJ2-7,TGCAGCGTTGAATTTGGGCTAGCGGTCCCCTACGAGCAGTACTTC,CSVEFGLAVPYEQYF
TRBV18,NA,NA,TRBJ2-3,TGTGCCAGCTCACCCCAGAGTCCGCAGTATTTT,CASSPQSPQYF
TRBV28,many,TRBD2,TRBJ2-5,TGTGCCAGCAGTTACGGACTAGCGGGATCCAACCTTCAAGAGACCCAGTACTTC,CASSYGLAGSNLQETQYF
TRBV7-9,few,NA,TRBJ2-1,TGTGCCAGCAGCTTCCCCCTGGAAATTTACAATGAGCAGTTCTTC,CASSFPLEIYNEQFF
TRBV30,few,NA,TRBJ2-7,TGTGCCTGGCAACCGGGACTTATTTACGAGCAGTACTTC,CAWQPGLIYEQYF
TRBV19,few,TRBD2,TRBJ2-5,TGTGCCAGTAGTATTCGGCCCATAGCGGGAGGAGAGACCCAGTACTTC,CASSIRPIAGGETQYF
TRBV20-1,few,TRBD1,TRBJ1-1,TGCAGTGCCCCCACAGGGGGCTGGAAGCCGAACACTGAAGCTTTCTTT,CSAPTGGWKPNTEAFF
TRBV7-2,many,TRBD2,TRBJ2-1,TGTGCCAGCAGCTTGACTAGCGGGAGGCATGAGCAGTTCTTC,CASSLTSGRHEQFF
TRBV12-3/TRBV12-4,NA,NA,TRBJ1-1,TGTGCCAGCAGGCCCGCGGGGGGCACCACTGAAGCTTTCTTT,CASRPAGGTTEAFF
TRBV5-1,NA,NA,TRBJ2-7,TGCGCCAGCAGCTTGGTAATTAGCAGCTCCTACGAGCAGTACTTC,CASSLVISSSYEQYF
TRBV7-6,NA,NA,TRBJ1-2,TGTGCCAGCAGCTTAGCGTCGCGGGCTGAACAGTTTGGCTATGGCTACACCTTC,CASSLASRAEQFGYGYTF
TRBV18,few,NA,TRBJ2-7,TGTGCCAGCTCGCCGAAAAGTACCGAGCAGTACTTC,CASSPKSTEQYF
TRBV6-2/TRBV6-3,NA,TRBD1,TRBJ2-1,TGTGCCAGCAGCCTCGGGAGGGGACAGGGGACCTACAATGAGCAGTTCTTC,CASSLGRGQGTYNEQFF
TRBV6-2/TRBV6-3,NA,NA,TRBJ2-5,TGTGCCAGCGGCGGGATAAGGCAAGAGACCCAGTACTTC,CASGGIRQETQYF
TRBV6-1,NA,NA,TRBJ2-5,TGTGCCAGCAGGATCCTACCCTGGGCGGTGGAGGGGACCCAGTACTTC,CASRILPWAVEGTQYF
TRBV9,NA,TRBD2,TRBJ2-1,TGTGCCAGCAGCGCCTCCGGGACTAGCTTCAATGAGCAGTTCTTC,CASSASGTSFNEQFF
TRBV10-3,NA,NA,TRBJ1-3,TGTGCCATCATGAGCTCACAACAGGATGACTCTGGAAACACCATATATTTT,CAIMSSQQDDSGNTIYF
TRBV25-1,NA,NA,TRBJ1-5,TGTGCCAGCAGTGATTCTAACGGATCTAGCAATCAGCCCCAGCATTTT,CASSDSNGSSNQPQHF
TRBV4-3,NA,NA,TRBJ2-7,TGCGCCAGCTCCGACAGGTTGTCCTACGAGCAGTACTTC,CASSDRLSYEQYF
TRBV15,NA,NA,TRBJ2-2,TGTGCCACCAGCAGACGGACAGCAGTGGAGCTGTTTTTT,CATSRRTAVELFF
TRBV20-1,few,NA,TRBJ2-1,TGCAGTGCCGGTGACTGGGGCGGGCCTTACAATGAGCAGTTCTTC,CSAGDWGGPYNEQFF
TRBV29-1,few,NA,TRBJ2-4,TGCAGCGTTCGTTCGAACATTCAGTACTTC,CSVRSNIQYF
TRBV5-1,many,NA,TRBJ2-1,TGCGCCAGCAGCCCGGGGGACTTTGACAATGAGCAGTTCTTC,CASSPGDFDNEQFF
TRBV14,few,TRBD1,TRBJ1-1,TGTGCCAGCAGCCAGATGCAGGGGGCGCGAGGGTGGTACACTGAAGCTTTCTTT,CASSQMQGARGWYTEAFF
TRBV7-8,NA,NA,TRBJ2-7,TGTGCCAGCAGCTTAGGAGGGTTCGCCTACGAGCAGTACTTC,CASSLGGFAYEQYF
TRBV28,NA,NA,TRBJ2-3,TGTGCCAGCAGTTTAGGGACTGGGCCGGGTACGCAGTATTTT,CASSLGTGPGTQYF
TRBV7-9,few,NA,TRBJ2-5,TGTGCCAGCAGCCAAGGAGGGGATGTAGAGACCCAGTACTTC,CASSQGGDVETQYF
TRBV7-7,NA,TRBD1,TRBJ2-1,TGTGCTAGCAGCTCACGACCGGGACAGGGGCCGAATGAGCAGTTCTTC,CASSSRPGQGPNEQFF
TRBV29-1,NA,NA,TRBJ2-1,TGCAGCGTTGCCCTTCTAGGGACTTCCACCTTC,CSVALLGTSTF
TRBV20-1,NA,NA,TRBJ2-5,TGCAGTGCCCCCAGACTCATACAAGAGACCCAGTACTTC,CSAPRLIQETQYF
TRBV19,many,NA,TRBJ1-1,TGTGCCAGTAGTATAAAAAGGCTTGATGCAGGGGCTGAAGCTTTCTTT,CASSIKRLDAGAEAFF
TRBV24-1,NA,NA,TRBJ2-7,TGTGCCACCAGTGATTCCACCCCCAGGGGGCAGTACTTC,CATSDSTPRGQYF
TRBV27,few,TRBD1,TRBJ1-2,TGTGCCAGCAGCTCCACAGGGGAGAACTATGGCTACACCTTC,CASSSTGENYGYTF
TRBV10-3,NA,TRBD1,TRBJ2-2,TGTGCCATCAGTAACCCGACAGGGGGCAATAACGACGGGGAGCTGTTTTTT,CAISNPTGGNNDGELFF
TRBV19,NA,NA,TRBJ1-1,TGTGCCAGTAGTATAGGACAAGGGGTCGACACTGAAGCTTTCTTT,CASSIGQGVDTEAFF
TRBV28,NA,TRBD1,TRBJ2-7,TGTGCCAGCAGCCTCAGGGGGCACCCTCCCTACGAGCAGTACTTC,CASSLRGHPPYEQYF
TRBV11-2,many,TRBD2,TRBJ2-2,TGTGCCAGCAGCTTACAGCGGGAGGCTATGAACACCGGGGAGCTGTTTTTT,CASSLQREAMNTGELFF
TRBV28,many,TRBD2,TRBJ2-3,TGTGCCAGCAGTGCCAGGATACTAGCGGGAGTGAGTACAGATACGCAGTATTTT,CASSARILAGVSTDTQYF
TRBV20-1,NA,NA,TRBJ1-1,TGCAGTGCTTCATCGACAGGGAACACTGAAGCTTTCTTT,CSASSTGNTEAFF
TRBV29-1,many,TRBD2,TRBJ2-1,TGCAGCGTTGTAGGCGGGAGGGCCAATGAGCAGTTCTTC,CSVVGGRANEQFF
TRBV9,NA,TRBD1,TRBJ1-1,TGTGCCAGCAATGGGTCGGTGGCAGGGGGCACTGAAGCTTTCTTT,CASNGSVAGGTEAFF
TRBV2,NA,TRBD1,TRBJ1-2,TGTGCCAGCAGTGAATGGGAGGGGGCGAGCTATGGCTACACCTTC,CASSEWEGASYGYTF
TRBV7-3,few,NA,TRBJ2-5,TGTGCCAGCAGCCCCGGGGGTGGACTGCAAGAGACCCAGTACTTC,CASSPGGGLQETQYF
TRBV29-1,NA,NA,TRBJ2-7,TGCAGCGTTCGGAGGGGCTACGAGCAGTACTTC,CSVRRGYEQYF
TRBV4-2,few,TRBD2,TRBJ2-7,TGTGCCAGCAGCCAAGTCGGGACTAGCTCCTACGAGCAGTACTTC,CASSQVGTSSYEQYF